Shown below are 24 T cell receptor beta chains from a single sample sequenced in a study of T cells in localized non-small cell lung cancer. Method: immunoSEQ multiplex PCR; TCRdb's copy keeps in-frame clones and lacks some. The repertoire holds 3,000 to 4,500 clones, with about 26% as singletons. This specimen consisted of lung tumor tissue, obtained before any cancer treatment. The receptors were gathered from a woman aged 35 to 70 with stage I lung adenocarcinoma.

The CDR3 DNA reads as TGCAGCGTCTGGGCAGGGGGCGACTATGGCTACACCTTC. This codes for CSVWAGGDYGYTF. The V call is TRBV29-1, the J call TRBJ1-2, with TRBD1 matching 8 bases. The CDR3 loop spans 13 amino acids. Germline V gene sequence: CDR1 SQVTM, CDR2 ANQGSEA. With V trimmed by 6 bases and J by 3 bases, 6 bases remained unmatched.

This chain links TRBV18 with TRBJ2-3; D may be TRBD2 (7 bases). CDR1 KGHSH and CDR2 LQKENI come from the germline V gene. The CDR3 extends over 16 amino acids. Trimming removed 2 bases from V and 1 base from J, with 13 bases in between. The CDR3 bases are TGTGCCAGCTCACCAGGACCGGGGGGCGGCACAGATACGCAGTATTTT. Its translation: CASSPGPGGGTDTQYF.

By share, this clone counts as medium-sized. The chain couples TRBV4-1 to TRBJ1-1, with D perhaps matching TRBD1 (5 bases). V dropped 0 bases and J dropped 0 bases, with 8 bases sitting between them. The CDR3 has 15 residues. The germline V gene has CDR1 MGHRA and CDR2 YSYEKL. This CDR3 reads CASSQDWGLNTEAFF. As DNA, the CDR3 is TGCGCCAGCAGCCAAGATTGGGGACTGAACACTGAAGCTTTCTTT.

This clone has more than one count but fewer than ten. The CDR3 DNA is TGTGCCAGCCGCGAGGGCGGGAGTACTTACTATGAGCAGTTCTTC. It yields the protein CASREGGSTYYEQFF. This chain joins TRBV12-5 and TRBJ2-1; 7 bases are a match to TRBD2. The CDR3 has 15 amino acids. The V gene's germline CDR1 is LGHNT and CDR2 FRNRAP.

This clone has only a few counts. V gene TRBV7-1 combines with J gene TRBJ1-6; 8 bases are shared with TRBD1. TRBV7-1 is recorded as an ORF, its role being uncertain. V lost 4 bases to trimming and J lost 10 bases; unmatched junction nucleotides: 9. CDR3 length equals 15 residues. The DNA of the CDR3 is TGTGCCAGCAGCTTGGGCAGGGGGCTAGGGTCACCCCTCCACTTT. Residues: CASSLGRGLGSPLHF.

This clone is medium-sized within its sample. This sequence joins TRBV29-1 and TRBJ1-5, with D perhaps TRBD1 (6 bases). This CDR3 has 14 residues. V lost 6 bases, J lost 4 bases, and 16 bases lay in between. Germline loops: CDR1 SQVTM, CDR2 ANQGSEA. CDR3: CSVQQGSRNQPQHF. CDR3 nucleotides: TGCAGCGTACAACAGGGTAGTCGGAATCAGCCCCAGCATTTT.

This clone has only a few counts. V gene TRBV6-8 combines with J gene TRBJ1-2, with TRBD1 matching over 7 bases. Germline assignment: CDR1 MNHGY and CDR2 SAAAGT. The CDR3 runs to 14 residues. With V trimmed by 6 bases and J by 4 bases, 8 bases remained unmatched. CDR3 protein: CASSSDRAPYGYTF. The CDR3 bases are TGTGCCAGCAGCTCAGACAGGGCTCCCTATGGCTACACCTTC.

This clone turned up a few times. The chain combines TRBV6-8 with TRBJ2-1; 13 positions agree with TRBD2. Trimming cost V 2 bases and J 7 bases; bases outside gene matches: 8. Looked up from germline, CDR1 is MNHGY and CDR2 is SAAAGT. The CDR3 is 17 amino acids. Here the CDR3 DNA reads TGTGCCAGCAGTTACCGGACTAGCGGGAGCGGGTGGAATGAGCAGTTCTTC. It translates to CASSYRTSGSGWNEQFF.

This clone was counted only a few times. CDR3 amino acids: CASSPGGRPTGETQYF. DNA for the CDR3: TGTGCCAGCAGCCCTGGGGGCCGCCCCACGGGAGAGACCCAGTACTTC. The chain joins TRBV11-3 to TRBJ2-5; a weak D match, TRBD1 (6 bases). Per the germline V gene, CDR1 is SGHNT and CDR2 is YENEEA. The CDR3 consists of 16 residues. V was trimmed by 5 bases and J by 4 bases, leaving 20 bases between them.

This clone is labeled large (0.1 to 1%). J is TRBJ1-1 and V is TRBV19; D not resolved. With 6 bases removed from V and 1 base from J, the gap between germline ends came to 9 bases. Germline V gene data show CDR1 as LNHDA and CDR2 as SQIVND (reference sequence). The CDR3 is 13 amino acids. CDR3 in amino acids: CASREGRNTEAFF. The CDR3 DNA sequence: TGTGCCAGTAGAGAAGGGCGGAACACTGAAGCTTTCTTT.

A few counts support this clone. The gene calls are TRBV9 and TRBJ2-2; D not resolved. The ends were cut back, 6 bases at V and 1 base at J, with 7 bases in the middle. Germline V lookup: CDR1 SGDLS, CDR2 YYNGEE. CDR3 length: 13 residues. The CDR3 spells CASNGQNTGELFF. CDR3 DNA sequence: TGTGCCAGCAATGGCCAGAACACCGGGGAGCTGTTTTTT.

The chain has TRBV19 and TRBJ2-1; no reliable D call. V lost 4 bases to trimming and J lost 0 bases, with 10 bases between them. CDR3 length: 15 residues. CDR1 LNHDA and CDR2 SQIVND come from the germline V gene (reference sequence). CDR3 sequence (DNA): TGTGCCAGTAGTAGGGCTAGGAGCTCCTACAATGAGCAGTTCTTC. It encodes CASSRARSSYNEQFF.

The V call is TRBV29-1, the J call TRBJ2-1; D could derive from TRBD1 or TRBD2 (5 bases each). The CDR3 loop spans 14 amino acids. Germline-derived CDR1 and CDR2 are SQVTM and ANQGSEA. Trimming removed 8 bases at V and 0 bases at J, with 14 bases between. This CDR3 reads CSLLEGSSYNEQFF. As DNA, the CDR3 is TGCAGCCTTCTTGAGGGGAGCTCCTACAATGAGCAGTTCTTC.

This clone was detected a few times. The rearrangement joins TRBV10-2 to TRBJ1-1; the D is unclear. Per germline, CDR1 WSHSY and CDR2 SAAADI. The CDR3 length is 13 residues. Trimming removed 2 bases from V and 4 bases from J, with 8 bases in between. The CDR3 region is CASSEIRGTEAFF. As DNA, the CDR3 is TGCGCCAGCAGTGAGATTCGGGGCACTGAAGCTTTCTTT.

This clone is medium-sized. V usage is TRBV11-3 and J usage is TRBJ2-1, with 8 nucleotides matching TRBD2. After removal of 5 bases from V and 4 bases from J, the junction contained 13 bases not matched to a gene. In germline, CDR1 is SGHNT, CDR2 YENEEA. The CDR3 runs to 17 residues. The CDR3 DNA reads as TGTGCCAGCAGCCAGGATCCGGGACTAGACAGTTACAATGAGCAGTTCTTC. It codes for CASSQDPGLDSYNEQFF.

The chain joins TRBV28 to TRBJ2-7, with TRBD1 matching 7 bases. V shed 4 bases and J 1 base; nucleotides not matched to a gene: 7. CDR3 length: 15 amino acids. Germline values: CDR1 MDHEN, CDR2 SYDVKM. CDR3 residues: CASSSSLRGSYEQYF. DNA for the CDR3: TGTGCCAGCAGTTCATCACTCAGGGGGTCCTACGAGCAGTACTTC. Filled out from reference TRBV28 and TRBJ2-7, the complete variable domain reads DVKVTQSSRYLVKRTGEKVFLECVQDMDHENMFWYRQDPGLGLRLIYFSYDVKMKEKGDIPEGYSVSREKKERFSLILESASTNQTSMYLCASSSSLRGSYEQYFGPGTRLTVT.

By sample share, this clone is medium-sized (0.01 to 0.1%). This chain joins TRBV19 and TRBJ2-2; TRBD1 matches at 7 bases. V lost 6 bases and J lost 7; bases outside the gene matches: 5. CDR1 LNHDA and CDR2 SQIVND come from the germline V gene (reference sequence). The CDR3 consists of 13 residues. The CDR3 here is CASRSGGGGELFF. The CDR3 DNA follows: TGTGCCAGTAGATCAGGGGGTGGCGGGGAGCTGTTTTTT.

This sequence joins TRBV10-2 and TRBJ1-1; TRBD1 is a possible D gene (5 bases). V was pared by 5 bases and J by 6 bases, with 16 bases between. This CDR3 comprises 14 residues. Germline V gene lookup returns CDR1 WSHSY and CDR2 SAAADI. The CDR3 sequence is CASSLGHGSAEAFF. The CDR3 coding sequence is TGCGCCAGCAGTTTGGGGCACGGGTCGGCTGAAGCTTTCTTT.

Judged by abundance, this clone is medium-sized (0.01 to 0.1%). The V and J genes are TRBV6-8 and TRBJ2-2; D is unresolved. This CDR3 is built from 14 residues. Germline loops: CDR1 MNHGY, CDR2 SAAAGT. The germline V and J ends were trimmed by 2 bases and 4 bases, with 8 bases remaining between them. CDR3: CASSYDSGTGELFF. In DNA form, the CDR3 reads TGTGCCAGCAGTTACGATTCGGGCACCGGGGAGCTGTTTTTT.

This clone was counted a few times. V gene TRBV6-8 combines with J gene TRBJ1-4; 12 bases line up with TRBD1. CDR3 length equals 16 residues. J was trimmed by 3 bases and V by 6 bases; bases with no gene match: 5. Germline lookup yields CDR1 MNHGY and CDR2 SAAAGT. Here the CDR3 reads CASSRDRGRSNEKLFF. The CDR3 coding sequence is TGTGCCAGCAGCAGGGACAGGGGGCGATCTAATGAAAAACTGTTTTTT.

There are a few counts of this clone. For the CDR3, the DNA is TGTGCCAGTAGTACGAGAACGGTTCAGCCCCAGCATTTT. It encodes CASSTRTVQPQHF. The chain recombines TRBV19 with TRBJ1-5, with D unresolved. The CDR3 loop spans 13 amino acids. V dropped 4 bases and J dropped 6 bases, with 10 bases sitting between them. Germline V gene lookup returns CDR1 LNHDA and CDR2 SQIVND (reference sequence).

This clone occurred a few times. The rearrangement uses TRBV1 and TRBJ2-7; the D call of TRBD1 is as the table states it, not checked on the DNA. TRBV1 is classified as a pseudogene. The CDR3 is made up of 15 amino acids. The CDR3 loop is CASSQDHRSADEQYF. Written as DNA, the CDR3 is TGCGCCAGCAGCCAAGATCACAGGTCCGCGGACGAGCAGTACTTC.

The chain is built from TRBV6-8 and TRBJ1-1, with no clear D. CDR1 is MNHGY, CDR2 SAAAGT, per germline. Trimming took off 4 bases at V and 1 base at J, with 13 bases between the two ends. The CDR3 totals 15 residues. The CDR3, as DNA: TGTGCCAGCAGTTCCGAGGTAGACTCGAACACTGAAGCTTTCTTT. It is translated as CASSSEVDSNTEAFF.

The CDR3 loop reads CASRRTENTEAFF. The DNA for the CDR3 is TGTGCCAGCAGAAGGACGGAGAACACTGAAGCTTTCTTT. The V and J genes are TRBV6-8 and TRBJ1-1, with D uncertain. Trimming pared 6 bases from V and 1 base from J, leaving 9 bases between. This CDR3 spans 13 amino acids. The germline V gene has CDR1 MNHGY and CDR2 SAAAGT.